A selection of T cell receptor beta chains follows, all from one sample in a study of blood T cell repertoires in COVID-19. The table came from immunoSEQ multiplex PCR; TCRdb's copy has only in-frame clones and leaves some out. The sample gives 500,000 or so clones, about 90% of which show up once; roughly 0.72% is in the top ten. Sequencing was done on a sample of PBMCs or T cells enriched from blood (not recorded which). The receptors were gathered from a woman aged 18-35 years who had recovered from COVID-19. Each CDR3 is given with its conserved first and last residue. A D gene is named only where the DNA matches it firmly. Where a row states a size, it is once, few, many or the class of an expanded clone; other rows omit it.

d_call	v_call	clone_size	j_call	cdr3_nt	cdr3_aa
TRBD2	TRBV19	-	TRBJ2-7	TGTGCCAGTAGTATGGGACTAGCTTTCTACGAGCAGTACTTC	CASSMGLAFYEQYF
TRBD1	TRBV7-9	-	TRBJ1-1	TGTGCCAGCAGCTTCCTCCGGGACAGGAACACTGAAGCTTTCTTT	CASSFLRDRNTEAFF
-	TRBV7-2	-	TRBJ1-1	TGTGCCAGCAGCCGCCGGAGGGATGGGACTGAAGCTTTCTTT	CASSRRRDGTEAFF
-	TRBV5-6	-	TRBJ1-2	TGTGCCAGCAGCAACTTGGGCAACACACATGGCTACACCTTC	CASSNLGNTHGYTF
TRBD1	TRBV30	-	TRBJ1-2	TGTGCCTGGAGTCTCGGACAGGCCACCTATGGCTACACCTTC	CAWSLGQATYGYTF
TRBD2	TRBV3-1/TRBV3-2	-	TRBJ2-7	TGTGCCAGCAGCCAACCGGGACTACTTTACGAGCAGTACTTC	CASSQPGLLYEQYF
-	TRBV5-1	-	TRBJ2-7	TGCGCCAGCAGCCTGGCGGGACTCCCCTACGAGCAGTACTTC	CASSLAGLPYEQYF
TRBD1	TRBV19	-	TRBJ1-2	TGTGCCAGTAGTATAGTGACAGGGACGTATGGCTACACCTTC	CASSIVTGTYGYTF
TRBD1	TRBV7-6	-	TRBJ1-2	TGTGCCAGCAGCCAGGGACAGGGGGCTGTGAATGGCTACACCTTC	CASSQGQGAVNGYTF
TRBD2	TRBV3-1/TRBV3-2	-	TRBJ2-3	TGTGCCAGCAGCCAGTTTAGCGGGGGGACCCCAGATACGCAGTATTTT	CASSQFSGGTPDTQYF
-	TRBV6-7	-	TRBJ1-6	TGTGCCAGCAGTTACTCGACGGCAGGTAGCTCCTATAATTCACCCCTCCACTTT	CASSYSTAGSSYNSPLHF
TRBD1	TRBV2	-	TRBJ1-6	TGTGCCAGCACTACAGAGGACAGGTATAATTCACCCCTCCACTTT	CASTTEDRYNSPLHF
TRBD1	TRBV5-4	-	TRBJ1-2	TGTGCCAGCAGCATCCGGGACAGGGGAGGAGGAGGCTACACCTTC	CASSIRDRGGGGYTF
-	TRBV19	-	TRBJ1-2	TGTGCCAGTAGTCAACAGGGCGAGAACTATGGCTACACCTTC	CASSQQGENYGYTF
-	TRBV6-5	-	TRBJ1-3	TGTGCCAGCAGTTACCAGGGGTCTGGAAACACCATATATTTT	CASSYQGSGNTIYF
TRBD1	TRBV5-6	-	TRBJ1-2	TGTGCCAGCAGCTACCCCCCGCCGACAGGGGCTAGGTATGGCTACACCTTC	CASSYPPPTGARYGYTF
TRBD1	TRBV2	-	TRBJ1-1	TGTGCCAACAACCCTGGGACAGGGGATCACAAAGCTTTCTTT	CANNPGTGDHKAFF
TRBD1	TRBV6-1	-	TRBJ1-6	TGTGCCAGCAGTGAAAGGGACAGGGAGTCACCCCTCCACTTT	CASSERDRESPLHF
-	TRBV18	once	TRBJ1-5	TGTGCCAGCTCACTCTCCCCGTTGTCCAATCAGCCCCAGCATTTT	CASSLSPLSNQPQHF
TRBD2	TRBV10-3	-	TRBJ2-3	TGTGCCACTTCGGGAGGGATCGGGACAGATACGCAGTATTTT	CATSGGIGTDTQYF
TRBD1	TRBV4-1	-	TRBJ2-7	TGCGCCAGCAGCCAAGGGTTTGAGGGGGCAGTCCGCTTC	CASSQGFEGAVRF
-	TRBV6-6	-	TRBJ1-5	TGTGCCAGCAGTTACTCGAGGCAAGGTTTCAATCAGCCCCAGCATTTT	CASSYSRQGFNQPQHF
TRBD1	TRBV7-8	-	TRBJ1-2	TGTGCCAGCAGCCTCCGAACAGGGGGGTATGATGGCTACACCTTC	CASSLRTGGYDGYTF
-	TRBV6-5	-	TRBJ1-1	TGTGCCAGCAGCCCCTTGACAGGTGAAGCTTTCTTT	CASSPLTGEAFF
TRBD2	TRBV28	-	TRBJ2-5	TGTGCCAGCAGTCCTTCCCTAGCGGGGGGGCAAGAGACCCAGTACTTC	CASSPSLAGGQETQYF
-	TRBV29-1	-	TRBJ1-2	TGCAGCGCGGTTAGGGGGGGCTATGGCTACACCTTC	CSAVRGGYGYTF
-	TRBV4-1	-	TRBJ2-1	TGCGCCAGCAGCCAAGGTGTGAGTTCTAGCTTCAATGAGCAGTTCTTC	CASSQGVSSSFNEQFF
TRBD1	TRBV5-4	-	TRBJ1-2	TGTGCCAGCAGGCCCGACAGGGCTAACTATGGCTACACCTTC	CASRPDRANYGYTF
TRBD1	TRBV11-3	-	TRBJ2-2	TGTGCCAGCAGCTTGGGACAGGGGGCGACCGGGGAGCTGTTTTTT	CASSLGQGATGELFF
-	TRBV6-1	-	TRBJ1-1	TGTGCCAGCAGTGAAGCACCAGACACTGAAGCTTTCTTT	CASSEAPDTEAFF
-	TRBV5-5	few	TRBJ1-4	TGTGCCAGCAGCTTGGACCCCTGGGGCGAAAAACTGTTTTTT	CASSLDPWGEKLFF
-	TRBV5-5	-	TRBJ1-5	TGTGCCAGCAGCTGGGCTGTAGGGGATCAGCCCCAGCATTTT	CASSWAVGDQPQHF
-	TRBV6-5	-	TRBJ2-7	TGTGCCAGCAGTCGAAGGGGCGTCGCCTACGAGCAGTACTTC	CASSRRGVAYEQYF
TRBD1	TRBV6-5	-	TRBJ1-6	TGTGCCAGCAGTTACCCTCCGACAGGGAAGAATTCACCCCTCCACTTT	CASSYPPTGKNSPLHF
-	TRBV7-9	-	TRBJ1-1	TGTGCCAGCAGCTTCTCGGGTTCCCAACATGAAGCTTTCTTT	CASSFSGSQHEAFF
TRBD2	TRBV24-1	-	TRBJ2-2	TGTGCCACCAGAGGCAGCGGGGGGGCCGGGGAGCTGTTTTTT	CATRGSGGAGELFF
-	TRBV21-1	-	TRBJ1-5	TGTGCCAGCCAAGACAGTCTTAGCAATCAGCCCCAGCATTTT	CASQDSLSNQPQHF
TRBD1	TRBV19	-	TRBJ1-2	TGTGCCAGTAGAAGGAGGGACAGCTATGGCTACACCTTC	CASRRRDSYGYTF
-	TRBV28	few	TRBJ1-2	TGTGCCAGCAGTTTATACAGGAACTATGGCTACACCTTC	CASSLYRNYGYTF
TRBD1	TRBV7-9	once	TRBJ2-5	TGTGCCAGCAGCCCCTCTCCCGGGACAGGGTTGAAAGAGGCCCAGTACTTC	CASSPSPGTGLKEAQYF
-	TRBV7-9	-	TRBJ1-4	TGTGCCAGTGGAGGGGAACACGAAAAACTGTTTTTT	CASGGEHEKLFF
TRBD2	TRBV28	-	TRBJ2-4	TGTGCCAGCCGGACTAGCGGGGTTCTAGCCAAAAACATTCAGTACTTC	CASRTSGVLAKNIQYF
TRBD1	TRBV5-1	-	TRBJ1-4	TGCGCCAGCAGCTTGGGAGACAGGGATGATGAAAAACTGTTTTTT	CASSLGDRDDEKLFF
-	TRBV15	-	TRBJ2-2	TGTGCCACCAGCATACGCGCTACAGGGTACTTGGACACCGGGGAGCTGTTTTTT	CATSIRATGYLDTGELFF
TRBD1	TRBV12-3/TRBV12-4	-	TRBJ2-5	TGTGCCAGCAGTGGACAGGGACAAGAGACCCAGTACTTC	CASSGQGQETQYF
TRBD2	TRBV5-4	-	TRBJ2-1	TGTGCCAGCAGCCGAGGGACTAGCGGGGGGCTCGACAATGAGCAGTTCTTC	CASSRGTSGGLDNEQFF
TRBD2	TRBV5-1	-	TRBJ2-3	TGCGCCAGCAGTACTGTAGCGGGGGCCGAATCAGATACGCAGTATTTT	CASSTVAGAESDTQYF
TRBD2	TRBV5-1	-	TRBJ2-3	TGCGCCAGCAGCGGGGGGGAGACTACCACAGATACGCAGTATTTT	CASSGGETTTDTQYF
TRBD2	TRBV4-1	once	TRBJ2-3	TGCGCCAGCTCTTCATTCCGGGGGGGCCATGCAGATACGCAGTATTTT	CASSSFRGGHADTQYF
-	TRBV5-1	-	TRBJ2-7	TGCGCCAGCAGCTTAGCTGGGGCCTCCAACGAGCAGTACTTC	CASSLAGASNEQYF
-	TRBV5-4	-	TRBJ1-1	TGTGCCAGCAGCCGCGAGAAGATGAACACTGAAGCTTTCTTT	CASSREKMNTEAFF
-	TRBV13	-	TRBJ2-6	TGTGCCAGCAGCCGTGAGGGGGAGTCTGGGGCCAACGTCCTGACTTTC	CASSREGESGANVLTF
TRBD1	TRBV11-2	-	TRBJ2-5	TGTGCCAGCAGCCAGGGGGTTCAAGAGACCCAGTACTTC	CASSQGVQETQYF
-	TRBV5-1	-	TRBJ1-4	TGCGCCAGCAGCCTACGTCCAGGGGCCTCTAATGAAAAACTGTTTTTT	CASSLRPGASNEKLFF
TRBD1	TRBV4-1	-	TRBJ2-7	TGCGCCAGCAGCCAAGATCTTCTGTACAGGGGTATTGTCTACGAGCAGTACTTC	CASSQDLLYRGIVYEQYF
TRBD2	TRBV10-3	-	TRBJ2-3	TGTGCCATCAGATATTCGGGGGGGCCCTCAGATACGCAGTATTTT	CAIRYSGGPSDTQYF
-	TRBV6-5	-	TRBJ2-1	TGTGCCAGCAGTCCGAGTCCCTCAACCTACAATGAGCAGTTCTTC	CASSPSPSTYNEQFF
-	TRBV6-5	-	TRBJ2-5	TGTGCCAGCAGTTACGAGCGGGCCCCGTGGGAGACCCAGTACTTC	CASSYERAPWETQYF
TRBD1	TRBV4-1	-	TRBJ1-5	TGCGCCAGCCGCCAGGGACAGGGGATAAATCAGCCCCAGCATTTT	CASRQGQGINQPQHF